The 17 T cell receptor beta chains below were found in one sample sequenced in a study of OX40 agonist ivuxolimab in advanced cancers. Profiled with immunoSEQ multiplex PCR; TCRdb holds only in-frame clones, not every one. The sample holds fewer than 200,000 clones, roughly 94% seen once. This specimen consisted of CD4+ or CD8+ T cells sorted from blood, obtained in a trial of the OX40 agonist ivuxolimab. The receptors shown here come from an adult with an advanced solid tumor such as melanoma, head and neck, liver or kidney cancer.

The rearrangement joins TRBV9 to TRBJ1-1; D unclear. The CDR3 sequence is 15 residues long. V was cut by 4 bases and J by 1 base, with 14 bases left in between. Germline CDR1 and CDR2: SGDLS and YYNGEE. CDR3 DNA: TGTGCCAGCAGCCCAAGGGTAGATAAGAACACTGAAGCTTTCTTT. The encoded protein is CASSPRVDKNTEAFF.

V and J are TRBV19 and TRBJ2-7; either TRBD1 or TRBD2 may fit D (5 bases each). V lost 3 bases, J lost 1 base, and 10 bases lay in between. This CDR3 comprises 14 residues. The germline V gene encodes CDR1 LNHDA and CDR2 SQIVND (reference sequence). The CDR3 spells CASSMRGGSYEQYF. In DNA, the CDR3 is TGTGCCAGTAGTATGAGGGGTGGATCCTACGAGCAGTACTTC.

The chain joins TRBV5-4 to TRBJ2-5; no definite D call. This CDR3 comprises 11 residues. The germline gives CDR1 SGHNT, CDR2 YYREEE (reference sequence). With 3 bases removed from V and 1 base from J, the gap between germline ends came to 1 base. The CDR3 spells CASSSQETQYF. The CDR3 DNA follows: TGTGCCAGCAGCTCCCAAGAGACCCAGTACTTC.

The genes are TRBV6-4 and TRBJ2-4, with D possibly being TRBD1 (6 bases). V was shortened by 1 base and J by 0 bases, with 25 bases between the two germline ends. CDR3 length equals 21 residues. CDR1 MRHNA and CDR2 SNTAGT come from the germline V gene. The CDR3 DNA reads TGTGCCAGCAGTGACTTCTTTCCGGGGACAAGTAGACCGCTAGCCAAAAACATTCAGTACTTC. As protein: CASSDFFPGTSRPLAKNIQYF.

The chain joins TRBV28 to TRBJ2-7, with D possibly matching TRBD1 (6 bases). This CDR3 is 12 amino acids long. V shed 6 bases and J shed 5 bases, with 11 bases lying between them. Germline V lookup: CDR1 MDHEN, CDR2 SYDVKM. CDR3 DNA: TGTGCCAGCAGGGGGACAAGGGACGAGCAGTACTTC. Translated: CASRGTRDEQYF.

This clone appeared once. The CDR3 region has the DNA TGTGCCAGCAGTGACACAGGTCCCCGCCGGGAGCAGTACTTC. Translated: CASSDTGPRREQYF. The chain links TRBV25-1 to TRBJ2-7, with a possible D match to TRBD1 (5 bases). The CDR3 length is 14 residues. V lost 3 bases and J 7 bases, leaving 16 bases between the germline ends. Germline V gene lookup returns CDR1 MGHDK and CDR2 SYGVNS.

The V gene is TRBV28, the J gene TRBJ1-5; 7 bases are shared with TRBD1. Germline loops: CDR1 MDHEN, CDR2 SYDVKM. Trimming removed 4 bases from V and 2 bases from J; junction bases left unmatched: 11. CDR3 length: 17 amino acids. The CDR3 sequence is CASSYGFWDSGNQPQHF. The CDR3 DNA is TGTGCCAGCAGTTACGGGTTTTGGGACAGCGGCAATCAGCCCCAGCATTTT.

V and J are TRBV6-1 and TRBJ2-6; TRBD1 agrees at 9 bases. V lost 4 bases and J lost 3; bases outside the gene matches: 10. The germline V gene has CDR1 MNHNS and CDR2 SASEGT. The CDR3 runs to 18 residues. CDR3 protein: CASSGGQGETFGANVLTF. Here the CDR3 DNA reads TGTGCCAGCAGTGGGGGACAGGGAGAGACCTTTGGGGCCAACGTCCTGACTTTC.

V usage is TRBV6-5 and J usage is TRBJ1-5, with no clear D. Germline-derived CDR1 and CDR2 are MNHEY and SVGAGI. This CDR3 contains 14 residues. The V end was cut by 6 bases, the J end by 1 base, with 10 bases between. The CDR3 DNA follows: TGTGCCAGCAGGGCGTTAGGGAGCAATCAGCCCCAGCATTTT. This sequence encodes CASRALGSNQPQHF.

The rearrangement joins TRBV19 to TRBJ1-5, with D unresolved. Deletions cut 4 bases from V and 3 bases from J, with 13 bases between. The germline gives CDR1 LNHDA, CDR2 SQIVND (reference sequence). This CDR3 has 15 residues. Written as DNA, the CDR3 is TGTGCCAGTAGTAAACGGGTCAGAGACAATCAGCCCCAGCATTTT. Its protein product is CASSKRVRDNQPQHF.

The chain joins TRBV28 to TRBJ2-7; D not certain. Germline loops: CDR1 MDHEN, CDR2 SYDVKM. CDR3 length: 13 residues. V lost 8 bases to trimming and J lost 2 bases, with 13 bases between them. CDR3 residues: CASSIRNPYEQYF. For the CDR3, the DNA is TGTGCCAGCTCTATTAGGAACCCCTACGAGCAGTACTTC.

The CDR3 region has the DNA TGTGCCAGCAGCATAGGACAGGGCGGCTACACCTTC. Translating gives CASSIGQGGYTF. V gene TRBV7-2 combines with J gene TRBJ1-2, with TRBD1 matching 8 bases. With V trimmed by 5 bases and J by 8 bases, 4 bases remained unmatched. The CDR3 covers 12 residues. The germline V gene encodes CDR1 SGHTA and CDR2 FQGNSA.

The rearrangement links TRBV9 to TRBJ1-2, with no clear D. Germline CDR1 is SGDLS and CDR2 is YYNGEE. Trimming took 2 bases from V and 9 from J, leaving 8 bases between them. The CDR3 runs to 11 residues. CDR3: CASSVASSYTF. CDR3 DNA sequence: TGTGCCAGCAGCGTCGCTTCTAGCTACACCTTC.

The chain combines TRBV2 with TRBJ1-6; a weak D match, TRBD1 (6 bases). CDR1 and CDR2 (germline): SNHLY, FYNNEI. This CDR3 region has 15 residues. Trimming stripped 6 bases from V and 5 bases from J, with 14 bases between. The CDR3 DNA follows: TGTGCCAGCAGCTCCTTGCGGACAGATAATTCACCCCTCCACTTT. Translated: CASSSLRTDNSPLHF. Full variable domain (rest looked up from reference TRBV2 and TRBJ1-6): EPEVTQTPSHQVTQMGQEVILRCVPISNHLYFYWYRQILGQKVEFLVSFYNNEISEKSEIFDDQFSVERPDGSNFTLKIRSTKLEDSAMYFCASSSLRTDNSPLHFGNGTRLTVT.

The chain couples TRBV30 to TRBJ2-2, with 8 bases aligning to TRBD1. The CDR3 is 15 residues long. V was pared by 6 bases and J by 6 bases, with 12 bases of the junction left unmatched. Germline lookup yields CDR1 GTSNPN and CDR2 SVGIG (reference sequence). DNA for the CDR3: TGTGCCTGCGATCAGGGGGCCAGCGTTGCCGGGGAGCTGTTTTTT. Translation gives CACDQGASVAGELFF.

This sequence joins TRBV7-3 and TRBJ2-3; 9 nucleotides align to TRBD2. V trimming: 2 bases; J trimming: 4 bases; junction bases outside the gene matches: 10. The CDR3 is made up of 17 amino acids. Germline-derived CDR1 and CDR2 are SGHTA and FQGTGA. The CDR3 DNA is TGTGCCAGCAGCTTATGGGCTAGCGGGAAGGGAGCAGATACGCAGTATTTT. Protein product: CASSLWASGKGADTQYF. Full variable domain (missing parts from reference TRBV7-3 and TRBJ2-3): GAGVSQTPSNKVTEKGKYVELRCDPISGHTALYWYRQSLGQGPEFLIYFQGTGAADDSGLPNDRFFAVRPEGSVSTLKIQRTERGDSAVYLCASSLWASGKGADTQYFGPGTRLTVL.

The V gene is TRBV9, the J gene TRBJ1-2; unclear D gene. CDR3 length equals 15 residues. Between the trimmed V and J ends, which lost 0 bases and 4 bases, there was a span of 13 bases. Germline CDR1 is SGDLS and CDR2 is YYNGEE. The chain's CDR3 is CASSVGGTNFYGYTF. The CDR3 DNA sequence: TGTGCCAGCAGCGTAGGGGGTACCAATTTCTATGGCTACACCTTC. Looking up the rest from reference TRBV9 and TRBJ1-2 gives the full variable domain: DSGVTQTPKHLITATGQRVTLRCSPRSGDLSVYWYQQSLDQGLQFLIQYYNGEERAKGNILERFSAQQFPDLHSELNLSSLELGDSALYFCASSVGGTNFYGYTFGSGTRLTVV.